Sequencing of this TCR beta chain was carried out in a study of T cells in localized non-small cell lung cancer. Whole-study findings and limits: Higher T cell density in the blood was associated with longer overall survival, whereas higher adjacent-lung clonality associated with shorter survival. The tumor had only one region sequenced, so heterogeneity remains possible.

Germline CDR1 is LNHDA and CDR2 is SQIVND (reference sequence). The CDR3 is made up of 14 amino acids. The V and J ends lost 1 base and 4 bases respectively, with 10 bases between them. Points on this clone: What it binds is not known.

This table comes from immunoSEQ multiplex PCR, and its TCRdb copy is limited to in-frame clones, with some not included. Among about a thousand clones listed, 23% were seen once. The TCR was taken from a woman aged 40 to 75 with stage III lung adenocarcinoma. Specimen: normal lung tissue next to the tumor, collected before any cancer treatment. The V and J genes are TRBV19 and TRBJ1-2; tentative D call: TRBD1 (5 bases). CDR3 DNA sequence: TGTGCCAGTAGTATAGGCCCGGGACCCTATGGCTACACCTTC. This translates into CASSIGPGPYGYTF.